The 22 T cell receptor beta chains below all came from one sample that was sequenced in a study of T cell responses to AZD1222 COVID-19 vaccine. Generated by immunoSEQ multiplex PCR, the TCRdb table keeps only in-frame clones and is missing some. The sample consists of under 20,000 clones, almost 85% of them appearing once. Material: peripheral blood, obtained 28 days after the second AZD1222 dose. The receptor set was obtained from an adult who received the AZD1222 COVID-19 vaccine.

The V gene is TRBV6-5, the J gene TRBJ1-2; no firm D call. Germline CDR1 is MNHEY and CDR2 is SVGAGI. Trimming took off 5 bases at V and 6 bases at J, with 13 bases between the two ends. This CDR3 region has 13 residues. CDR3 in amino acids: CASSRSGVHGYTF. The CDR3 coding sequence is TGTGCCAGCAGTAGATCAGGAGTTCATGGCTACACCTTC.

The J gene is TRBJ2-7, the V gene TRBV30, with D uncertain. Between the trimmed V and J ends, which lost 0 bases and 3 bases, there was a span of 3 bases. The CDR3 is made up of 11 amino acids. The germline V gene encodes CDR1 GTSNPN and CDR2 SVGIG (reference sequence). CDR3 amino acids: CAWSVNYEQYF. CDR3 sequence (DNA): TGTGCCTGGAGTGTAAACTACGAGCAGTACTTC. Complete variable domain (other parts from reference TRBV30 and TRBJ2-7): SQTIHQWPATLVQPVGSPLSLECTVEGTSNPNLYWYRQAAGRGLQLLFYSVGIGQISSEVPQNLSASRPQDRQFILSSKKLLLSDSGFYLCAWSVNYEQYFGPGTRLTVT.

This chain joins TRBV25-1 and TRBJ1-2; D gene uncertain. The V end lost 1 base, the J end lost 7 bases, and 16 bases lay between the germline ends. The CDR3 length is 15 residues. Germline values: CDR1 MGHDK, CDR2 SYGVNS. The CDR3 here is CASSESVSGVGGYTF. CDR3 DNA: TGTGCCAGCAGTGAATCGGTGTCGGGAGTGGGTGGCTACACCTTC.

A single count supports this clone. The chain combines TRBV30 with TRBJ1-4; D remains unclear. CDR3 size: 14 residues. With 7 bases removed from V and 0 bases from J, the gap between germline ends came to 12 bases. Per the germline V gene, CDR1 is GTSNPN and CDR2 is SVGIG (reference sequence). Here the CDR3 reads CASMGRATNEKLFF. In DNA, the CDR3 is TGTGCCTCTATGGGCCGAGCAACTAATGAAAAACTGTTTTTT.

The DNA of the CDR3 is TGTGCCAGCAGTTACGGACTAGCGGGAGGTATCTCCTACGAGCAGTACTTC. Its translation is CASSYGLAGGISYEQYF. The V gene is TRBV6-2 or TRBV6-3, the J gene TRBJ2-7; TRBD2 agrees at 14 bases. The V gene's germline CDR1 is MNHEY and CDR2 SVGEGT. Trimming at V came to 2 bases and at J to 0 bases, leaving 3 bases not matched to a gene. The CDR3 totals 17 residues.

The chain is built from TRBV21-1 and TRBJ1-5; no DNA check was done on the table's D call, TRBD1. TRBV21-1 is recorded as a pseudogene. This CDR3 has 21 amino acids. The CDR3 spells CASSIPRGTGVRNYSNQPQHF. The CDR3 DNA reads TGTGCCAGCAGCATCCCGAGGGGGACAGGGGTACGAAATTATAGCAATCAGCCCCAGCATTTT.

V and J are TRBV5-1 and TRBJ2-1; 10 nucleotides line up with TRBD2. The CDR3 totals 17 residues. The V and J ends lost 1 base and 9 bases, in that order; junction bases with no gene match: 13. CDR1 is SGHRS, CDR2 YFSETQ, per germline. The CDR3 loop is CASSLRSPSGSVGEQFF. The CDR3, as DNA: TGCGCCAGCAGCTTGAGGTCGCCTAGCGGGAGTGTAGGTGAGCAGTTCTTC.

This sequence joins TRBV6-2 or TRBV6-3 and TRBJ2-5; D not resolved. Between the trimmed V and J ends, which lost 6 bases and 2 bases, there was a span of 13 bases. The CDR3 is 14 residues long. CDR1 is MNHEY and CDR2 is SVGEGT in the germline V gene. CDR3: CASSPPGAQETQYF. CDR3 DNA sequence: TGTGCCAGCAGCCCTCCGGGTGCTCAAGAGACCCAGTACTTC.

The rearrangement uses TRBV7-2 and TRBJ2-1, with D possibly TRBD2 on 6 matching bases. Per germline, CDR1 SGHTA and CDR2 FQGNSA. The CDR3 is made up of 16 amino acids. Trimming took off 6 bases at V and 5 bases at J, with 20 bases between the two ends. The CDR3 DNA reads as TGTGCCAGCAGTCGAAGGGGCGGACTAACTGACAATGAGCAGTTCTTC. It encodes CASSRRGGLTDNEQFF.

The V gene is TRBV18, the J gene TRBJ2-7; 12 bases are a match to TRBD1. This CDR3 spans 17 amino acids. V shed 4 bases, J shed 0 bases, and the junction held 7 bases outside the gene matches. Germline V gene lookup returns CDR1 KGHSH and CDR2 LQKENI. CDR3 region: CASSRGAGQGASYEQYF. DNA for the CDR3: TGTGCCAGCTCACGAGGTGCGGGACAGGGGGCCTCCTACGAGCAGTACTTC.

As DNA, the CDR3 is TGTGCCACCAGCAGAGATCAGACAGGGGGAACTAATGAAAAACTGTTTTTT. Translated, it gives CATSRDQTGGTNEKLFF. The chain is built from TRBV15 and TRBJ1-4; TRBD1 agrees at 9 bases. Germline assignment: CDR1 LNHNV and CDR2 YYDKDF (reference sequence). V dropped 0 bases and J dropped 1; count of bases not matched to a gene: 3. CDR3 length: 17 amino acids.

The chain joins TRBV6-5 to TRBJ2-2; D is unclear. Germline assignment: CDR1 MNHEY and CDR2 SVGAGI. Trimming took 6 bases from V and 2 from J, leaving 7 bases between them. The CDR3 sequence is 13 residues long. The CDR3 region has the DNA TGTGCCAGCAGGACGGATAACACCGGGGAGCTGTTTTTT. It encodes CASRTDNTGELFF.

This clone appeared a few times. The chain is built from TRBV6-5 and TRBJ1-1; TRBD1 matches 10 bases. In germline, CDR1 is MNHEY, CDR2 SVGAGI. The trim removed 5 bases at V and 2 bases at J, leaving 5 bases unmatched. This CDR3 has 15 residues. The CDR3 loop reads CASSRDRGGNTEAFF. CDR3 in DNA: TGTGCCAGCAGTAGGGACAGGGGAGGTAACACTGAAGCTTTCTTT.

This chain links TRBV7-2 with TRBJ1-2; D is unresolved. The CDR3 covers 13 residues. CDR1 and CDR2 from the germline V gene are SGHTA and FQGNSA. The V end lost 1 base, the J end lost 8 bases, and 11 bases lay between the germline ends. CDR3 protein: CASSLGTVGGYTF. DNA for the CDR3: TGTGCCAGCAGCTTAGGAACAGTGGGAGGCTACACCTTC.

The DNA for the CDR3 is TGTGCCAGTTGGGGGGGCGGGCAGCCCCAGCATTTT. Translation gives CASWGGGQPQHF. This chain connects TRBV19 to TRBJ1-5; D is possibly TRBD1 (6 bases). This CDR3 has 12 residues. The V end was cut by 8 bases, the J end by 7 bases, with 12 bases between. CDR1 and CDR2 from the germline V gene are LNHDA and SQIVND (reference sequence).

The chain employs TRBV29-1 and TRBJ2-3; 13 nucleotides agree with TRBD2. The length of the CDR3 is 16 residues. J gave up 0 bases and V 4 bases, and 4 bases lay outside the gene matches. Germline V gene lookup returns CDR1 SQVTM and CDR2 ANQGSEA. The DNA for the CDR3 is TGCAGCGTTGTTCCGGGACTAGCGGGAAGCACAGATACGCAGTATTTT. Its protein is CSVVPGLAGSTDTQYF.

J is TRBJ2-7 and V is TRBV5-1; no definite D call. Trimming left V 2 bases short and J 3 bases short, with 9 bases between. This CDR3 contains 13 residues. The germline V gene encodes CDR1 SGHRS and CDR2 YFSETQ. The CDR3 nucleotides are TGCGCCAGCAGCTTCGGCGAAAGCTACGAGCAGTACTTC. The encoded protein is CASSFGESYEQYF.

The table lists this clone with a few counts. The genes are TRBV30 and TRBJ2-1; 10 bases fit TRBD2. Per the germline V gene, CDR1 is GTSNPN and CDR2 is SVGIG (reference sequence). The CDR3 length is 15 residues. V gave up 0 bases and J gave up 4 bases; unmatched junction bases: 3. Written as DNA, the CDR3 is TGTGCCTGGAGTGTACCTAGCGGGAGATACAATGAGCAGTTCTTC. Protein sequence: CAWSVPSGRYNEQFF.

The chain couples TRBV5-1 to TRBJ1-3, with TRBD1 as a possible D gene (5 bases). There are 14 residues in the CDR3. The V end lost 6 bases, the J end lost 2 bases, and 12 bases lay between the germline ends. CDR1 SGHRS and CDR2 YFSETQ come from the germline V gene. As DNA, the CDR3 is TGCGCCAGCACCAACGGGGGGGCTGGAAACACCATATATTTT. Its protein is CASTNGGAGNTIYF.

The gene calls are TRBV7-9 and TRBJ2-2; TRBD1 is a possible D gene (6 bases). Germline lookup yields CDR1 SEHNR and CDR2 FQNEAQ (reference sequence). The V end was cut by 3 bases, the J end by 3 bases, with 11 bases between. The CDR3 spans 15 residues. The CDR3 region has the DNA TGTGCCAGCAGCTTGGACAGTTGGGACACCGGGGAGCTGTTTTTT. As protein: CASSLDSWDTGELFF.

The V and J genes are TRBV5-1 and TRBJ2-1; no definite D call. The CDR3 extends over 15 amino acids. Per germline, CDR1 SGHRS and CDR2 YFSETQ. Trimming removed 0 bases at V and 0 bases at J, with 7 bases between. CDR3: CASSLVLNSYNEQFF. CDR3 in DNA: TGCGCCAGCAGCTTGGTTCTGAACTCCTACAATGAGCAGTTCTTC.

The table lists this clone with a few counts. The chain uses TRBV7-9 and TRBJ2-1; 15 positions agree with TRBD2. The junction had 14 bases not matched to a gene; V was cut back by 4 bases and J by 7 bases. The germline V gene encodes CDR1 SEHNR and CDR2 FQNEAQ (reference sequence). The CDR3 totals 19 residues. The CDR3 DNA sequence: TGTGCCAGCAGCTCGAGTAGGACTAGCGGGAGGGCCTTGGGGAATGAGCAGTTCTTC. Translated: CASSSSRTSGRALGNEQFF.